The 2 T cell receptor beta chains in this list originate from one sample, sequenced in a study of shared clonotypes between healthy human individuals. The repertoire was sequenced with immunoSEQ multiplex PCR; TCRdb's copy has only in-frame clones and lacks some. The sample has roughly 500,000 clones, roughly four fifths seen once. The sequenced sample consisted of PBMCs. These receptors originate from a woman in her 40s in good health. Some clones in this sample may be carry-over from other donors' samples.

In the case of this clone: Within the sample, other DNA sequences also encode this same CDR3. The V and J genes are TRBV9 and TRBJ2-3; possibly TRBD1 or TRBD2 for D (5 bases each). Germline V CDR1 and CDR2: SGDLS, YYNGEE. Trimming shortened V by 2 bases and J by 2 bases, and 9 bases separated the two germline ends. There are 14 residues in the CDR3. CDR3 residues: CASSVGGVTDTQYF. DNA for the CDR3: TGTGCCAGCAGCGTTGGGGGAGTCACAGATACGCAGTATTTT.

The chain couples TRBV2 to TRBJ2-6; D uncertain. This CDR3 has 17 amino acids. Trimming shortened V by 3 bases and J by 0 bases, and 12 bases separated the two germline ends. CDR1 and CDR2 (germline): SNHLY, FYNNEI. CDR3 coding DNA: TGTGCCAGCAGTGAGGGCGGACGGTCCTCTGGGGCCAACGTCCTGACTTTC. Protein product: CASSEGGRSSGANVLTF.